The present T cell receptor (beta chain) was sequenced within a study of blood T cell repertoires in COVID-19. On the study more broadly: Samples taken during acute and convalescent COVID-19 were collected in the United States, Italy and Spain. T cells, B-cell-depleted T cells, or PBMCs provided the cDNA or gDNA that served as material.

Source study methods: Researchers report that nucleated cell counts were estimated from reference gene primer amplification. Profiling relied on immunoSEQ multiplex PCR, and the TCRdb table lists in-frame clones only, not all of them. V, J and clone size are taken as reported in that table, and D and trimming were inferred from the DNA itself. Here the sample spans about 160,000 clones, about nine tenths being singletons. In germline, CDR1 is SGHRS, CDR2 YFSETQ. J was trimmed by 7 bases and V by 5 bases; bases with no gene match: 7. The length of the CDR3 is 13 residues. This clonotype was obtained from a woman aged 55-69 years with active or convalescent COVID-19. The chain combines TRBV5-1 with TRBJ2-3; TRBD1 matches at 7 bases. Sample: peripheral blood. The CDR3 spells CASSSDRENTQYF. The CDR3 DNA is TGCGCCAGCAGTTCAGACAGGGAAAATACGCAGTATTTT.